These 22 T cell receptor beta chains share one sample of origin, sequenced in a study of blood T cell repertoires in COVID-19. Libraries were prepared by immunoSEQ multiplex PCR; TCRdb keeps only in-frame clonotypes and omits some of them. The table has 95,000 to 150,000 clones, just over 85% seen once. Input material: peripheral blood. The receptors shown here come from a man in his forties with acute or convalescent COVID-19.

This clone came up once. The chain recombines TRBV7-2 with TRBJ1-3; 9 bases agree with TRBD1. The trim removed 2 bases at V and 4 bases at J, leaving 3 bases unmatched. The CDR3 is made up of 15 amino acids. Germline V gene lookup returns CDR1 SGHTA and CDR2 FQGNSA. The CDR3 DNA reads TGTGCCAGCAGCTTAACAGGGGGCGCCGGAAACACCATATATTTT. Its translation: CASSLTGGAGNTIYF.

This clone has just one count. V usage is TRBV19 and J usage is TRBJ1-1, with 8 bases fitting TRBD1. V lost 4 bases, J lost 0 bases, and 4 bases stayed unmatched. Germline V gives CDR1 LNHDA, CDR2 SQIVND (reference sequence). The CDR3 contains 15 residues. The CDR3 DNA reads TGTGCCAGTAGTAGGCAGACAGGGGTGAACACTGAAGCTTTCTTT. Translating gives CASSRQTGVNTEAFF.

The chain joins TRBV12-3 or TRBV12-4 to TRBJ2-5; tentatively, D is TRBD2 (6 bases). This CDR3 has 12 amino acids. V dropped 3 bases and J dropped 7 bases, with 9 bases sitting between them. The CDR3 protein is CASSFQGGTQYF. The CDR3 DNA reads TGTGCCAGCAGTTTTCAGGGAGGGACCCAGTACTTC.

This clone was found once. The chain is built from TRBV2 and TRBJ1-2; TRBD1 matches at 9 bases. V dropped 6 bases and J dropped 6; count of bases not matched to a gene: 5. The CDR3 is made up of 13 amino acids. Germline V gene lookup returns CDR1 SNHLY and CDR2 FYNNEI. CDR3 in amino acids: CASSPTGGNGYTF. CDR3 DNA sequence: TGTGCCAGCAGCCCTACAGGGGGCAATGGCTACACCTTC. Drawing the rest from reference TRBV2 and TRBJ1-2, the complete variable domain is EPEVTQTPSHQVTQMGQEVILRCVPISNHLYFYWYRQILGQKVEFLVSFYNNEISEKSEIFDDQFSVERPDGSNFTLKIRSTKLEDSAMYFCASSPTGGNGYTFGSGTRLTVV.

The chain joins TRBV15 to TRBJ1-3, with a possible D match to TRBD1 (6 bases). This CDR3 has 16 amino acids. Germline CDR1 LNHNV, CDR2 YYDKDF (reference sequence). Trimming left V 2 bases short and J 0 bases short, with 11 bases between. CDR3 residues: CATSRLTGSSGNTIYF. In nucleotides, the CDR3 is TGTGCCACCAGCAGACTAACAGGGTCCTCTGGAAACACCATATATTTT.

This clone was found once. The rearrangement joins TRBV18 to TRBJ1-6; 9 bases map to TRBD1. The trim removed 4 bases at V and 9 bases at J, leaving 7 bases unmatched. Germline assignment: CDR1 KGHSH and CDR2 LQKENI. The CDR3 extends over 15 amino acids. The DNA for the CDR3 is TGTGCCAGCTCACTGTCCCGGGACAGGGTTTCACCCCTCCACTTT. Residues: CASSLSRDRVSPLHF.

As to this clone: Other nucleotide sequences from this sample produce the same CDR3. The chain recombines TRBV6-5 with TRBJ1-2; TRBD1 might be the D (6 bases). The CDR3 totals 12 residues. Germline CDR1 MNHEY, CDR2 SVGAGI. The ends were cut back, 7 bases at V and 3 bases at J, with 9 bases in the middle. The CDR3 DNA reads as TGTGCCAGCACCAGGGGAGACTATGGCTACACCTTC. This codes for CASTRGDYGYTF.

V gene TRBV15 combines with J gene TRBJ2-3; 12 bases are a match to TRBD2. The length of the CDR3 is 16 residues. V gave up 1 base and J gave up 4 bases; unmatched junction bases: 3. Germline lookup yields CDR1 LNHNV and CDR2 YYDKDF (reference sequence). For the CDR3, the DNA is TGTGCCACCAGCAGAGGGACTAGCGGGATTTCAGATACGCAGTATTTT. It translates to CATSRGTSGISDTQYF.

V usage is TRBV13 and J usage is TRBJ2-3; 10 bases fit TRBD2. The CDR3 runs to 15 residues. The trim removed 4 bases at V and 3 bases at J, leaving 4 bases unmatched. The germline V gene has CDR1 PRHDT and CDR2 FYEKMQ (reference sequence). The CDR3 coding sequence is TGTGCCAGCAGCTCCGGGACTAGCGTAACAGATACGCAGTATTTT. Protein product: CASSSGTSVTDTQYF.

This chain connects TRBV9 to TRBJ2-3, with D possibly being TRBD2 (6 bases). Between the trimmed V and J ends, which lost 6 bases and 5 bases, there was a span of 16 bases. The CDR3 loop spans 14 amino acids. The germline CDR1 and CDR2 sequences are SGDLS and YYNGEE. CDR3 in DNA: TGTGCCAGCAATCCCGGGAGTTCAAAAGATACGCAGTATTTT. It yields the protein CASNPGSSKDTQYF.

The rearrangement uses TRBV6-5 and TRBJ2-1; no clear D. The CDR3 consists of 15 residues. Germline CDR1 reads MNHEY; CDR2 reads SVGAGI. Trimming pared 3 bases from V and 4 bases from J, leaving 13 bases between. CDR3 protein: CASSYNTELYNEQFF. CDR3 bases: TGTGCCAGCAGTTATAACACAGAGTTATACAATGAGCAGTTCTTC.

This clone was picked up one time. The CDR3 nucleotides are TGTGCCAGCTCACCACCCCTACCGGGGTCCGGGGGGGACAATGAGCAGTTCTTC. Its protein product is CASSPPLPGSGGDNEQFF. This chain uses TRBV18 with TRBJ2-1, with 8 bases aligning to TRBD2. Germline V CDR1 and CDR2: KGHSH, LQKENI. V shed 0 bases, J shed 5 bases, and the junction held 12 bases outside the gene matches. The CDR3 sequence is 18 residues long.

The chain couples TRBV11-3 to TRBJ2-3; the D gene is possibly TRBD2 (5 bases). CDR3 length: 16 amino acids. Germline V gene data show CDR1 as SGHNT and CDR2 as YENEEA. Trimming cost V 2 bases and J 4 bases, with 16 bases left between them. CDR3 DNA sequence: TGTGCCAGCAGCTTATATTTCGGGTCGGAGGCAGATACGCAGTATTTT. It translates to CASSLYFGSEADTQYF.

J is TRBJ2-1 and V is TRBV4-3; D remains unclear. There are 13 residues in the CDR3. Germline assignment: CDR1 LGHNA and CDR2 YSLEER. Between the trimmed V and J ends, which lost 0 bases and 9 bases, there was a span of 9 bases. CDR3 nucleotides: TGCGCCAGCAGCCAAGATCTCCTAGGTGAGCAGTTCTTC. Its translation is CASSQDLLGEQFF.

The CDR3 DNA reads as TGTGCCAGCAGCCCTTCCGGGACAGGACCCTATTTTGAGCAGTTCTTC. Translated, it gives CASSPSGTGPYFEQFF. The V and J genes are TRBV7-9 and TRBJ2-1; 8 positions agree with TRBD1. The germline V gene has CDR1 SEHNR and CDR2 FQNEAQ (reference sequence). Trimming cost V 5 bases and J 9 bases; bases outside gene matches: 15. This CDR3 comprises 16 residues.

V is TRBV11-2 and J is TRBJ2-7, with 7 bases identical to TRBD2. The V gene end was trimmed by 2 bases and the J gene end by 5 bases; junction bases not matched to a gene: 15. Germline assignment: CDR1 SGHAT and CDR2 FQNNGV. The CDR3 sequence is 17 residues long. CDR3 in DNA: TGTGCCAGCAGCTTATTCGGTCGCGGGAGATGGTCTAACGAGCAGTACTTC. Protein: CASSLFGRGRWSNEQYF.

The genes are TRBV7-2 and TRBJ1-4, with D tentatively TRBD1 (6 bases). Between the trimmed V and J ends, which lost 4 bases and 4 bases, there was a span of 16 bases. CDR3 length equals 16 residues. From germline, CDR1 is SGHTA and CDR2 FQGNSA. In nucleotides, the CDR3 is TGTGCCAGCAGCTCGCGCCCTGGACAGATTAATGAAAAACTGTTTTTT. Its translation: CASSSRPGQINEKLFF.

Turning to this clone: Compared with germline, one end of the junction differs, possibly owing to a read error. The J gene is TRBJ2-7, the V gene TRBV7-2; 7 bases are a match to TRBD1. Germline CDR1 and CDR2: SGHTA and FQGNSA. The CDR3 length is 14 residues. CDR3 loop: CASSLGSSGTELGF. The DNA of the CDR3 is TGTGCCAGCAGCTTGGGGAGCTCCGGGACAGAGTTAGGATTC. The whole variable domain, filled in from reference TRBV7-2 and TRBJ2-7, reads GAGVSQSPSNKVTEKGKDVELRCDPISGHTALYWYRQSLGQGLEFLIYFQGNSAPDKSGLPSDRFSAERTGGSVSTLTIQRTQQEDSAVYLCASSLGSSGTELGFGPGTRLTVT.

CDR3 region: CASSYMMSMNTEAFF. CDR3 DNA sequence: TGTGCCAGCAGTTATATGATGTCTATGAACACTGAAGCTTTCTTT. This chain connects TRBV6-5 to TRBJ1-1; D not resolved. Trimming stripped 3 bases from V and 0 bases from J, with 11 bases between. This CDR3 has 15 residues. Germline V CDR1 and CDR2: MNHEY, SVGAGI.

The V call is TRBV19, the J call TRBJ1-1, with 9 bases identical to TRBD1. CDR3 length equals 15 residues. Germline loops: CDR1 LNHDA, CDR2 SQIVND (reference sequence). The V segment lost 9 bases and the J segment 1 base; nucleotides outside the gene matches: 9. The CDR3 region has the DNA TGTGCCAGCCCCTCTCGACAGGGGGAGAACACTGAAGCTTTCTTT. Its protein is CASPSRQGENTEAFF. The full variable domain, rest sourced from reference TRBV19 and TRBJ1-1, is DGGITQSPKYLFRKEGQNVTLSCEQNLNHDAMYWYRQDPGQGLRLIYYSQIVNDFQKGDIAEGYSVSREKKESFPLTVTSAQKNPTAFYLCASPSRQGENTEAFFGQGTRLTVV.

V usage is TRBV25-1 and J usage is TRBJ2-6, with TRBD1 identical over 9 bases. Germline assignment: CDR1 MGHDK and CDR2 SYGVNS. J lost 3 bases, V lost 0 bases, and 6 bases had no gene match. The CDR3 contains 18 residues. DNA of the CDR3: TGTGCCAGCAGTGAATATCGGACAGGGGCGAATGGGGCCAACGTCCTGACTTTC. This sequence encodes CASSEYRTGANGANVLTF. The full variable domain, completed using reference TRBV25-1 and TRBJ2-6, is EADIYQTPRYLVIGTGKKITLECSQTMGHDKMYWYQQDPGMELHLIHYSYGVNSTEKGDLSSESTVSRIRTEHFPLTLESARPSHTSQYLCASSEYRTGANGANVLTFGAGSRLTVL.

This chain joins TRBV9 and TRBJ2-3; 11 nucleotides line up with TRBD2. V shed 0 bases, J shed 5 bases, and the junction held 11 bases outside the gene matches. The CDR3 runs to 18 residues. Germline V gene sequence: CDR1 SGDLS, CDR2 YYNGEE. CDR3 protein: CASSVGVSGGATGDTQYF. The DNA of the CDR3 is TGTGCCAGCAGCGTAGGGGTTAGCGGGGGGGCCACGGGAGATACGCAGTATTTT.